This TCR beta chain was sequenced during a study of spatial heterogeneity in lung cancer. Background on the study: Compared with alpha-chain sequences, beta-chain sequences were consistently detected in greater numbers. The average count in raw reads for each unique TCR and UMI combination exceeded eight appearances. Study observations and caveats: Expanded tumor TCRs that were ubiquitous appeared in blood more at resection than follow-up.

The time point denotes: sample taken at primary tumor resection. Whole RNA obtained from tumor, nontumor lung or frozen PBMC underwent sequencing without sorting. The CDR3 has 16 residues. Per the germline V gene, CDR1 is MNHEY and CDR2 is SMNVEV (reference sequence). V dropped 5 bases and J dropped 1 base, with 18 bases sitting between them. TCRdb re-called the 5' RACE reads through MiXCR, storing one row per CDR3 protein. The table includes tens of thousands of distinct CDR3 sequences, 15% to 25% detected once. This clonotype was found a few times. As yet, its antigen is unknown. This chain connects TRBV27 to TRBJ2-7; the D gene is possibly TRBD1 (6 bases). This TCR was recovered from a male donor with early-stage non-small cell lung cancer. The sample in question was PBMCs, obtained at surgery. The CDR3 DNA is TGTGCCAGCAGTAGCCGAGGGGGTAGGAGGTCCTACGAGCAGTACTTC. This gives the protein CASSSRGGRRSYEQYF.